This T cell receptor beta chain was observed in a study of OX40 agonist ivuxolimab in advanced cancers. Whole-study context: Patients received ivuxolimab, an agonistic anti-OX40 (CD134) antibody. The dose-escalation cohort was roughly 84% male, with a mean age of around 54 years, ranging about 23 to 90. Study outcomes and limitations: The investigators did not determine what antigen specificity the expanded peripheral T cells had. The study observed clonal expansion of CD4+ and CD8+ blood T cells by week 6 at 0.1 to 3.0 mg/kg.

Clones were sequenced by immunoSEQ multiplex PCR, and TCRdb holds only the in-frame ones, with some missing. The sample yields 65,000 to 85,000 clones, roughly 86% seen once. As to this clone: Its antigen is still unknown.

The CDR3 is made up of 11 amino acids. Trimming removed 5 bases at V and 9 bases at J, with 8 bases between. The V gene's germline CDR1 is MNHNS and CDR2 SASEGT. The receptor comes from an adult with an advanced solid tumor such as melanoma, head and neck, liver or kidney cancer. The material was CD4+ or CD8+ T cells sorted from blood, obtained in a trial of the OX40 agonist ivuxolimab. The V gene is TRBV6-1, the J gene TRBJ2-1, with no clear D. The CDR3 nucleotides are TGTGCCAGCAGTCAGGTACTTGAGCAGTTCTTC. Its protein is CASSQVLEQFF.